This T cell receptor (beta chain) was documented in a study of T cells in Graves' hyperthyroidism and ophthalmopathy. Overall study results and limits: Blood samples included most of the expanded thyroid clonotypes exceeding 0.001.

Regions amplified from RNA transcripts were the TCR beta CDR3 regions. Primed by the HTBI set, a first-round RT-PCR was run on the TCR CDR3. From the multiplex PCR reads, TCRdb called clonotypes with MiXCR, one entry per CDR3 protein. The sample has around 380,000 distinct CDR3 sequences, about 13% seen once. Concerning this clonotype itself: Its target is not known.

Patients having uncontrolled infection, another autoimmune disease, pregnancy or lactation were not included. Clinicians diagnosed patients from clinical symptoms, serum thyroxine and TRAb, thyroid ultrasound and orbital computed tomography. Germline V lookup: CDR1 LGHDT, CDR2 YNNKEL (reference sequence). The CDR3 is 18 residues long. Between the trimmed V and J ends, which lost 4 bases and 9 bases, there was a span of 25 bases. The gene calls are TRBV3-1 and TRBJ1-6; maybe TRBD1 (5 bases). Sequencing input: blood. The TCR comes from a man aged 25 to 40 with Graves' hyperthyroidism that later progressed to Graves' ophthalmopathy. The CDR3 protein is CASSPGRWEVGDRSPLHF. CDR3 DNA: TGTGCCAGCAGCCCAGGGCGGTGGGAAGTGGGCGATCGTTCACCCCTCCACTTT.